The clone carrying this T cell receptor (beta chain) was picked up one time. Trimming pared 5 bases from V and 6 bases from J, leaving 15 bases between. The V gene's germline CDR1 is SGHAT and CDR2 FQNNGV. CDR3 length: 14 residues. This entry belongs to a study of blood T cell repertoires in COVID-19. Measured with immunoSEQ multiplex PCR; TCRdb has only the in-frame clones, and not every one. The sample lists approximately 240,000 clones; approximately 82% were seen once. The rearrangement joins TRBV11-2 to TRBJ2-3; D perhaps matches TRBD2 (5 bases). The specimen was peripheral blood. This receptor was identified in a woman aged 80 or over with active or convalescent COVID-19. This CDR3 is CASSLQRLGDTQYF. For the CDR3, the DNA is TGTGCCAGCAGCCTTCAGCGGCTGGGGGATACGCAGTATTTT.